The T cell receptor beta chain described here comes from a study of blood T cell repertoires in COVID-19. The wider study: The study drew acute and convalescent COVID-19 samples from the United States, Italy and Spain. PBMCs, B-cell-depleted T cells, or T cells were the source of the cDNA or gDNA that made up the material.

This clone was detected only a few times. Per the authors' pipeline: Reference gene primer amplification in the assay estimated nucleated cell counts. Here immunoSEQ multiplex PCR was the method, and the copy in TCRdb shows in-frame clones only, minus some. V, J and clone size derive from that table, while D and trimming were established from the DNA sequence. Of 200,000 to 300,000 clones in the sample, approximately 82% are singletons; the top ten hold 1.9%. Source material: peripheral blood. The source is a woman of 80 years or more with acute or convalescent COVID-19.

The CDR3 spells CSASNVGTPQFEQYF. The CDR3 nucleotides are TGCAGTGCTAGTAATGTAGGGACACCACAGTTCGAGCAGTACTTC. The chain recombines TRBV20-1 with TRBJ2-7, with D possibly being TRBD1 (6 bases). The CDR3 is 15 amino acids. V gave up 3 bases and J gave up 6 bases, with 21 bases separating them. CDR1 is DFQATT and CDR2 is SNEGSKA in the germline V gene (reference sequence).